This T cell receptor (beta chain) emerged from a study of blood T cells in healthy people across ages. Germline V CDR1 and CDR2: ENHRY, SYGVKD. The CDR3 is 14 amino acids. Trimming took off 2 bases at V and 3 bases at J, with 11 bases between the two ends. The second PCR ran roughly 6 to 11 cycles with a sample-barcoded 5' primer and J-beta primers. TCRdb re-called the 5' RACE reads with MiXCR, one entry per CDR3 protein. The repertoire includes about 630,000 distinct CDR3 sequences, around 21% of them detected once, and under 4% sits in the top ten. The source material was blood. V usage is TRBV10-3 and J usage is TRBJ2-7; perhaps TRBD1 as D (6 bases). The clonotype originates from a man between 65 and 80 years old in good health. The CDR3 protein is CAISEPGQNYEQYF. CDR3 bases: TGTGCCATCAGTGAGCCCGGACAGAACTACGAGCAGTACTTC.